This entry lists 24 T cell receptor beta chains sequenced from one sample in a study of cytomegalovirus exposure and HLA in healthy donors. The study ran its PCR with 60 Vbeta and 13 Jbeta primers. TCRdb keeps only in-frame clones here, not all; method: immunoSEQ multiplex PCR. Counted here are roughly 170,000 clones, roughly 71% occurring once; the ten biggest clones make up about 1.6%. Sequenced input: PBMCs. Receptors were obtained from a girl aged 5 to 17 in good health and CMV-seronegative.

The CDR3 region has the DNA TGTGCCAGCTTAAAACTCCGGGACAGGGCCTACGAGCAGTACTTC. It yields the protein CASLKLRDRAYEQYF. The chain uses TRBV6-1 and TRBJ2-7; 9 nucleotides line up with TRBD1. CDR3 length equals 15 residues. The trim removed 8 bases at V and 2 bases at J, leaving 10 bases unmatched. Germline assignment: CDR1 MNHNS and CDR2 SASEGT.

This clone was counted between two and nine times. The CDR3 DNA follows: TGCGCCAGCACCGGGTTACCGGGATGGGCCTACGAGCAGTACTTC. Residues: CASTGLPGWAYEQYF. V and J are TRBV4-1 and TRBJ2-7; the D gene is possibly TRBD2 (5 bases). The CDR3 sequence is 15 residues long. CDR1 and CDR2 (germline): MGHRA, YSYEKL. V lost 7 bases and J lost 2, with 18 bases in between.

This clone has a handful of counts. The chain has TRBV9 and TRBJ1-3; D gene unclear. This CDR3 has 13 amino acids. Looked up from germline, CDR1 is SGDLS and CDR2 is YYNGEE. Trimming removed 7 bases at V and 0 bases at J, with 8 bases between. The CDR3 bases are TGTGCCAGCTGCGCCTCCTCTGGAAACACCATATATTTT. This codes for CASCASSGNTIYF.

This clone showed up just once. J is TRBJ2-5 and V is TRBV7-2; no reliable D call. The germline V gene encodes CDR1 SGHTA and CDR2 FQGNSA. This CDR3 region has 12 residues. V lost 2 bases and J lost 5, with 6 bases in between. CDR3 in amino acids: CASSLIRETQYF. The CDR3 region has the DNA TGTGCCAGCAGCTTAATTCGGGAGACCCAGTACTTC.

The chain employs TRBV18 and TRBJ1-5; possible D gene TRBD1, 6 bases. Germline CDR1 KGHSH, CDR2 LQKENI. V lost 1 base and J lost 5, with 6 bases in between. The CDR3 sequence is 13 residues long. DNA for the CDR3: TGTGCCAGCTCACCACAGGGGGATCAGCCCCAGCATTTT. Translation: CASSPQGDQPQHF.

The V call is TRBV2, the J call TRBJ1-5; D gene uncertain. Germline CDR1 is SNHLY and CDR2 is FYNNEI. The V end lost 1 base, the J end lost 10 bases, and 17 bases lay between the germline ends. This CDR3 has 15 amino acids. The CDR3 sequence is CASSEVGARMKPQHF. Written as DNA, the CDR3 is TGTGCCAGCAGTGAAGTCGGAGCCCGGATGAAACCCCAGCATTTT.

This chain uses TRBV5-1 with TRBJ2-5; tentative D call: TRBD2 (5 bases). V shed 6 bases and J shed 4 bases, with 16 bases lying between them. The CDR3 covers 14 residues. Germline V gene lookup returns CDR1 SGHRS and CDR2 YFSETQ. The CDR3 loop reads CASTLVEGLETQYF. The CDR3 DNA reads TGCGCCAGCACCCTTGTAGAGGGTCTAGAGACCCAGTACTTC.

DNA for the CDR3: TGCGCCAGCAGCTTGGGTAGCGGGGGGCCAACCTACGAGCAGTACTTC. Translated, it gives CASSLGSGGPTYEQYF. The genes are TRBV5-1 and TRBJ2-7; 10 bases align to TRBD2. V was clipped by 0 bases and J by 2 bases; unmatched bases: 5. This CDR3 region has 16 residues. The germline V gene has CDR1 SGHRS and CDR2 YFSETQ.

This clone was counted between two and nine times. The chain couples TRBV11-2 to TRBJ1-3; a possible D gene is TRBD1 (5 bases). The V gene's germline CDR1 is SGHAT and CDR2 FQNNGV. This CDR3 comprises 15 residues. V lost 2 bases and J lost 0, with 8 bases in between. As DNA, the CDR3 is TGTGCCAGCAGCTTAAAGGGGCCCTCTGGAAACACCATATATTTT. The encoded protein is CASSLKGPSGNTIYF.

The chain has TRBV5-4 and TRBJ2-4; 9 nucleotides match TRBD2. Unmatched junction bases numbered 16, after V lost 4 bases and J lost 2 bases. The CDR3 length is 19 residues. Germline assignment: CDR1 SGHNT and CDR2 YYREEE (reference sequence). CDR3 coding DNA: TGTGCCAGCAGCGTAGGGACTAGCAGGGGGGCGGGTCCCAAAAACATTCAGTACTTC. It yields the protein CASSVGTSRGAGPKNIQYF.

The V and J genes are TRBV10-1 and TRBJ1-4, with D possibly matching TRBD1 (6 bases). The germline gives CDR1 WNHNN, CDR2 SYGVQD (reference sequence). The CDR3 spans 13 residues. V was clipped by 5 bases and J by 8 bases, with 12 bases between them. CDR3 region: CASSRQVGEKLFF. Written as DNA, the CDR3 is TGCGCCAGCAGTCGACAGGTGGGCGAAAAACTGTTTTTT.

The chain is built from TRBV6-5 and TRBJ2-7; perhaps TRBD2 as D (7 bases). V was cut by 2 bases and J by 4 bases, with 18 bases left in between. The CDR3 is 16 residues long. Per the germline V gene, CDR1 is MNHEY and CDR2 is SVGAGI. For the CDR3, the DNA is TGTGCCAGCAGTTACCCGGCGGCGGGGGCAGGGTACGAGCAGTACTTC. Translated: CASSYPAAGAGYEQYF.

The V gene is TRBV7-7, the J gene TRBJ2-1, with TRBD1 matching over 10 bases. After removal of 1 base from V and 5 bases from J, the junction contained 5 bases not matched to a gene. The germline V gene has CDR1 SSHAT and CDR2 FNYEAQ (reference sequence). The CDR3 is 16 residues long. The CDR3 nucleotides are TGTGCCAGCAGCTTAGTCGGGACAGGGGCTGACAATGAGCAGTTCTTC. It is translated as CASSLVGTGADNEQFF. Full variable domain (missing parts from reference TRBV7-7 and TRBJ2-1): GAGVSQSPRYKVTKRGQDVTLRCDPISSHATLYWYQQALGQGPEFLTYFNYEAQPDKSGLPSDRFSAERPEGSISTLTIQRTEQRDSAMYRCASSLVGTGADNEQFFGPGTRLTVL.

The chain has TRBV5-1 and TRBJ2-5; possible D gene TRBD1, 5 bases. The CDR3 sequence is 16 residues long. Trimming removed 3 bases from V and 2 bases from J, with 17 bases in between. CDR1 is SGHRS, CDR2 YFSETQ, per germline. The CDR3 region is CASSSPQGRFQETQYF. CDR3 DNA sequence: TGCGCCAGCAGCTCCCCCCAGGGAAGATTTCAAGAGACCCAGTACTTC.

The J gene is TRBJ2-7, the V gene TRBV4-1, with TRBD1 matching 7 bases. Trimming took 4 bases from V and 7 from J; bases not matched to a gene: 4. Germline V gene lookup returns CDR1 MGHRA and CDR2 YSYEKL. The CDR3 length is 12 residues. The CDR3 is CASSPGTAEQYF. The CDR3 nucleotides are TGCGCCAGCAGCCCCGGGACAGCTGAGCAGTACTTC.

The rearrangement uses TRBV7-9 and TRBJ2-2; 11 bases line up with TRBD1. Germline V CDR1 and CDR2: SEHNR, FQNEAQ (reference sequence). The CDR3 is 16 residues long. V gave up 5 bases and J gave up 0 bases; unmatched junction bases: 2. CDR3 residues: CASSEDRGPNTGELFF. DNA for the CDR3: TGTGCCAGCAGCGAGGACAGGGGGCCGAACACCGGGGAGCTGTTTTTT.

This clone has only a few counts. V usage is TRBV9 and J usage is TRBJ2-7; D remains unclear. The CDR3 has 12 residues. The germline V gene encodes CDR1 SGDLS and CDR2 YYNGEE. V was clipped by 3 bases and J by 3 bases, with 7 bases between them. CDR3 DNA sequence: TGTGCCAGCAGCGACGGAGTCTACGAGCAGTACTTC. It specifies CASSDGVYEQYF. Full variable domain (outside the CDR3, taken from reference TRBV9 and TRBJ2-7): DSGVTQTPKHLITATGQRVTLRCSPRSGDLSVYWYQQSLDQGLQFLIQYYNGEERAKGNILERFSAQQFPDLHSELNLSSLELGDSALYFCASSDGVYEQYFGPGTRLTVT.

The chain has TRBV27 and TRBJ1-4; a possible D gene is TRBD1 (5 bases). This CDR3 is 15 amino acids long. Germline V gene sequence: CDR1 MNHEY, CDR2 SMNVEV (reference sequence). Trimming shortened V by 5 bases and J by 0 bases, and 10 bases separated the two germline ends. The CDR3 coding sequence is TGTGCCAGCAGTGAAACAGGCACAACTAATGAAAAACTGTTTTTT. The encoded protein is CASSETGTTNEKLFF.

This clone was observed a handful of times. The V gene is TRBV30, the J gene TRBJ1-2; 7 positions agree with TRBD1. The CDR3 spans 14 residues. J gave up 6 bases and V 2 bases, and 9 bases lay outside the gene matches. Per the germline V gene, CDR1 is GTSNPN and CDR2 is SVGIG (reference sequence). CDR3 coding DNA: TGTGCCTGGAGTCGGGACAGCAATACCAATGGCTACACCTTC. This codes for CAWSRDSNTNGYTF.

The chain employs TRBV9 and TRBJ2-1; D is ambiguous. CDR3 length equals 15 residues. The V gene lost 0 bases and the J gene lost 1 base, with 8 bases spanning the gap. Germline loops: CDR1 SGDLS, CDR2 YYNGEE. As DNA, the CDR3 is TGTGCCAGCAGCGTAGACCTCACTTCCTACAATGAGCAGTTCTTC. Its translation is CASSVDLTSYNEQFF.

The chain recombines TRBV5-1 with TRBJ2-2, with 7 bases fitting TRBD1. V was clipped by 1 base and J by 3 bases; unmatched bases: 3. Germline V gene lookup returns CDR1 SGHRS and CDR2 YFSETQ. The CDR3 spans 15 residues. The CDR3 DNA follows: TGCGCCAGCAGCTTGAATACAGGGGACACCGGGGAGCTGTTTTTT. Its translation: CASSLNTGDTGELFF.

The V gene is TRBV7-9, the J gene TRBJ1-2; possible D gene TRBD1, 6 bases. Per germline, CDR1 SEHNR and CDR2 FQNEAQ (reference sequence). The CDR3 is 16 residues long. The V end lost 4 bases, the J end lost 5 bases, and 20 bases lay between the germline ends. The CDR3 region is CASSSTRQGQSYGYTF. The CDR3 nucleotides read TGTGCCAGCAGCTCCACCAGGCAGGGACAATCGTATGGCTACACCTTC. Full variable domain (remainder filled in from reference TRBV7-9 and TRBJ1-2): DTGVSQNPRHKITKRGQNVTFRCDPISEHNRLYWYRQTLGQGPEFLTYFQNEAQLEKSRLLSDRFSAERPKGSFSTLEIQRTEQGDSAMYLCASSSTRQGQSYGYTFGSGTRLTVV.

V and J are TRBV9 and TRBJ2-5; TRBD1 aligns across 8 bases. Germline values: CDR1 SGDLS, CDR2 YYNGEE. V gave up 1 base and J gave up 5 bases; unmatched junction bases: 4. The CDR3 has 14 amino acids. The CDR3 reads CASSVQGAWETQYF. The CDR3 DNA is TGTGCCAGCAGCGTACAGGGGGCTTGGGAGACCCAGTACTTC.

The chain recombines TRBV19 with TRBJ1-1, with TRBD1 matching 7 bases. The V and J ends lost 8 bases and 0 bases, in that order; junction bases with no gene match: 3. The germline CDR1 and CDR2 sequences are LNHDA and SQIVND (reference sequence). CDR3 length equals 13 residues. The CDR3 spells CASGDSLNTEAFF. DNA of the CDR3: TGTGCCAGTGGGGACAGTTTGAACACTGAAGCTTTCTTT.